A single T cell receptor beta chain is shown here with its context. Its antigen remains unidentified. The sample comes from a study of T cell clones after liver transplantation. Study in general: Standard immunosuppression, with no induction, continued until 12-24 months after transplant. Study results and caveats: Graft donor-reactive T cells possibly entered the graft instead of undergoing deletion.

Generated by immunoSEQ multiplex PCR, the TCRdb table keeps only in-frame clones and is missing some. The repertoire consists of tens of thousands of clones, with roughly 80% occurring once and the leading ten covering about 0.52%. The CDR3 has 14 amino acids. With 4 bases clipped from V and 4 bases from J, the junction kept 4 bases outside the gene matches. Germline values: CDR1 SEHNR, CDR2 FQNEAQ (reference sequence). The V and J genes are TRBV7-9 and TRBJ2-5; 9 bases are shared with TRBD1. This TCR was recovered from a human patient who received a liver transplant. Some T cells may originate from the graft donor. The specimen comprised CD4+ T cells from blood, sampled just over 45 months after liver transplant. In nucleotides, the CDR3 is TGTGCCAGCAGCTCGGACAGGGGTGGAGAGACCCAGTACTTC. Translation: CASSSDRGGETQYF. The entire variable domain, with the rest obtained from reference TRBV7-9 and TRBJ2-5, is as follows: DTGVSQNPRHKITKRGQNVTFRCDPISEHNRLYWYRQTLGQGPEFLTYFQNEAQLEKSRLLSDRFSAERPKGSFSTLEIQRTEQGDSAMYLCASSSDRGGETQYFGPGTRLLVL.